One sample yielded the 14 T cell receptor beta chains listed below, sequenced in a study of technical replicates of blood from a few donors. Measured with immunoSEQ multiplex PCR; TCRdb has only the in-frame clones, and not every one. Of approximately 70,000 clones in the sample, around 97% were seen once. Material for sequencing was T cells isolated from PBMCs. The receptors derive from a human donor in good health.

J is TRBJ1-2 and V is TRBV4-1; no clear D. Germline CDR1 is MGHRA and CDR2 is YSYEKL. V lost 1 base, J lost 8 bases, and 17 bases lay in between. The CDR3 length is 15 residues. CDR3 residues: CASSQVFSTAGGYTF. The CDR3 region has the DNA TGCGCCAGCAGCCAAGTGTTCAGCACAGCGGGGGGCTACACCTTC.

This rearrangement joins TRBV19 to TRBJ2-3; 15 bases map to TRBD2. Looked up from germline, CDR1 is LNHDA and CDR2 is SQIVND (reference sequence). The CDR3 extends over 18 amino acids. The ends lost 5 bases at V and 3 bases at J; junction bases unmatched: 9. The CDR3 DNA reads TGTGCCAGTAGTCTGAACCCGGGACTAGCGGGAGGTACAGATACGCAGTATTTT. Protein product: CASSLNPGLAGGTDTQYF.

The chain recombines TRBV18 with TRBJ2-5; D possibly corresponds to TRBD1 (5 bases). CDR1 KGHSH and CDR2 LQKENI come from the germline V gene. The CDR3 length is 14 residues. V lost 3 bases and J lost 0, with 8 bases in between. The CDR3 nucleotides are TGTGCCAGCTCACCCAACAGGAACCAAGAGACCCAGTACTTC. It encodes CASSPNRNQETQYF.

The chain couples TRBV29-1 to TRBJ2-1; 7 bases are a match to TRBD1. J lost 5 bases, V lost 5 bases, and 3 bases had no gene match. The CDR3 consists of 12 residues. Germline V gives CDR1 SQVTM, CDR2 ANQGSEA. CDR3 protein: CSVPTGNNEQFF. The CDR3 bases are TGCAGCGTTCCGACAGGGAACAATGAGCAGTTCTTC.

The chain uses TRBV6-1 and TRBJ1-1, with a weak D call TRBD1 (5 bases). V gave up 3 bases and J gave up 1 base, with 21 bases separating them. Germline CDR1 and CDR2: MNHNS and SASEGT. CDR3 length: 18 residues. The CDR3 is CASSDLLRGPISNTEAFF. The CDR3 DNA reads TGTGCCAGCAGTGATTTATTGCGGGGACCAATTTCGAACACTGAAGCTTTCTTT.

This rearrangement joins TRBV11-2 to TRBJ2-5; 8 bases are shared with TRBD2. Trimming took 5 bases from V and 8 from J; bases not matched to a gene: 16. Germline assignment: CDR1 SGHAT and CDR2 FQNNGV. CDR3 size: 16 residues. The DNA of the CDR3 is TGTGCCAGCAGCCCCATAGCGGGGCGTCCAAGATACACCCAGTACTTC. This gives the protein CASSPIAGRPRYTQYF.

The chain is built from TRBV29-1 and TRBJ2-7; the match to TRBD2 covers 10 bases. The CDR3 is made up of 13 amino acids. V trimming: 4 bases; J trimming: 3 bases; junction bases outside the gene matches: 3. Germline-derived CDR1 and CDR2 are SQVTM and ANQGSEA. CDR3 DNA sequence: TGCAGCGTTGTATCTAGCGGGGGCTACGAGCAGTACTTC. This translates into CSVVSSGGYEQYF.

The gene calls are TRBV13 and TRBJ1-2, with no clear D. Germline CDR1 is PRHDT and CDR2 is FYEKMQ (reference sequence). With 6 bases removed from V and 4 bases from J, the gap between germline ends came to 21 bases. This CDR3 spans 16 amino acids. CDR3 loop: CASRRPFVEAPYGYTF. In DNA, the CDR3 is TGTGCCAGCAGGCGTCCTTTTGTGGAGGCTCCCTATGGCTACACCTTC. Combining the CDR3 with reference TRBV13 and TRBJ1-2 gives the whole variable domain AAGVIQSPRHLIKEKRETATLKCYPIPRHDTVYWYQQGPGQDPQFLISFYEKMQSDKGSIPDRFSAQQFSDYHSELNMSSLELGDSALYFCASRRPFVEAPYGYTFGSGTRLTVV.

The J gene is TRBJ2-7, the V gene TRBV5-6, with TRBD1 identical over 12 bases. J gave up 5 bases and V 3 bases, and 6 bases lay outside the gene matches. CDR1 and CDR2 (germline): SGHDT, YYEEEE. This CDR3 region has 15 residues. The CDR3 region is CASSSGQGAFDEQYF. In DNA form, the CDR3 reads TGTGCCAGCAGCTCGGGACAGGGGGCTTTCGACGAGCAGTACTTC.

V and J are TRBV30 and TRBJ1-3; D perhaps matches TRBD1 (5 bases). This CDR3 spans 13 amino acids. Germline values: CDR1 GTSNPN, CDR2 SVGIG (reference sequence). V lost 4 bases and J lost 2, with 9 bases in between. The CDR3 coding sequence is TGTGCCTGGATAACAGGAACTGGAAACACCATATATTTT. Translated, it gives CAWITGTGNTIYF.

The rearrangement uses TRBV11-2 and TRBJ2-5; D is possibly TRBD2 (5 bases). The CDR3 runs to 15 residues. V was cut by 2 bases and J by 2 bases, with 12 bases left in between. Per germline, CDR1 SGHAT and CDR2 FQNNGV. CDR3 nucleotide sequence: TGTGCCAGCAGCTTAAACCCAACGGGACAAGAGACCCAGTACTTC. This gives the protein CASSLNPTGQETQYF.

V gene TRBV5-4 combines with J gene TRBJ1-3; TRBD1 agrees at 9 bases. V trimming: 0 bases; J trimming: 4 bases; junction bases outside the gene matches: 5. Germline-derived CDR1 and CDR2 are SGHNT and YYREEE (reference sequence). The CDR3 totals 16 residues. The CDR3 region has the DNA TGTGCCAGCAGCTTGGGGGGACAGGGTACCGGAAACACCATATATTTT. This encodes CASSLGGQGTGNTIYF.

The J gene is TRBJ2-5, the V gene TRBV27, with D possibly matching TRBD1 (6 bases). CDR3 length: 15 residues. Germline-derived CDR1 and CDR2 are MNHEY and SMNVEV (reference sequence). V gave up 4 bases and J gave up 4 bases, with 16 bases separating them. Here the CDR3 DNA reads TGTGCCAGCAGTTCTCAAGACAGGAGAACAGAGACCCAGTACTTC. Translation gives CASSSQDRRTETQYF.

J is TRBJ2-1 and V is TRBV7-9; the D gene is possibly TRBD2 (6 bases). V shed 10 bases and J shed 1 base, with 23 bases lying between them. The CDR3 runs 17 residues. Per germline, CDR1 SEHNR and CDR2 FQNEAQ (reference sequence). The CDR3 coding sequence is TGTGCCACCGAGCTTAGAAGGGGCGGGGCTTCCTACAATGAGCAGTTCTTC. Its translation is CATELRRGGASYNEQFF.